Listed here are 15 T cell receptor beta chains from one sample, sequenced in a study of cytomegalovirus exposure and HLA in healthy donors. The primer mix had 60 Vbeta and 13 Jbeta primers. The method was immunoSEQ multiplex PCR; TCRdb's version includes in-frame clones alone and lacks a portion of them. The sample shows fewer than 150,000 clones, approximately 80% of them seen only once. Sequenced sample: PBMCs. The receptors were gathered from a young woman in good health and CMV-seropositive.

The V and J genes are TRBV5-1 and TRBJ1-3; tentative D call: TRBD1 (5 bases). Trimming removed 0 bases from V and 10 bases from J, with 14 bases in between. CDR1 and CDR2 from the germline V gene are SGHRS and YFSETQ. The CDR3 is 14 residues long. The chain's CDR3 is CASSLAPGLGTIYF. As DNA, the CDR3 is TGCGCCAGCAGCTTGGCCCCAGGGCTAGGGACCATATATTTT.

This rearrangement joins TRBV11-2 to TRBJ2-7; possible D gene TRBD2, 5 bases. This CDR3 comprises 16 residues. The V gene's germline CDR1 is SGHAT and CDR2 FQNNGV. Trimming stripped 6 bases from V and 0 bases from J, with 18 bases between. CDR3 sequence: CASSLLTGESSYEQYF. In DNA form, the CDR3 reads TGTGCCAGCAGTCTGCTTACTGGGGAGAGCTCCTACGAGCAGTACTTC.

DNA of the CDR3: TGTGCCAGCTCACCACCGGGGACAGGGAGGGAAGAGACCCAGTACTTC. Encoded protein: CASSPPGTGREETQYF. V gene TRBV18 combines with J gene TRBJ2-5; TRBD1 matches at 9 bases. J gave up 3 bases and V 0 bases, and 5 bases lay outside the gene matches. The V gene's germline CDR1 is KGHSH and CDR2 LQKENI. The CDR3 spans 16 residues. Supplemented by reference TRBV18 and TRBJ2-5, the full variable domain reads NAGVMQNPRHLVRRRGQEARLRCSPMKGHSHVYWYRQLPEEGLKFMVYLQKENIIDESGMPKERFSAEFPKEGPSILRIQQVVRGDSAAYFCASSPPGTGREETQYFGPGTRLLVL.

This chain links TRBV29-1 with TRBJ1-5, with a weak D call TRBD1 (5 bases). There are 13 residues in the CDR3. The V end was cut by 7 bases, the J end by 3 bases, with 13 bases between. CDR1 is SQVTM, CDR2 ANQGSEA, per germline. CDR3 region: CSARQGTNQPQHF. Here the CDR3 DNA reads TGCAGCGCCCGGCAGGGAACCAATCAGCCCCAGCATTTT. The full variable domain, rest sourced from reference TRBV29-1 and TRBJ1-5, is SAVISQKPSRDICQRGTSLTIQCQVDSQVTMMFWYRQQPGQSLTLIATANQGSEATYESGFVIDKFPISRPNLTFSTLTVSNMSPEDSSIYLCSARQGTNQPQHFGDGTRLSIL.

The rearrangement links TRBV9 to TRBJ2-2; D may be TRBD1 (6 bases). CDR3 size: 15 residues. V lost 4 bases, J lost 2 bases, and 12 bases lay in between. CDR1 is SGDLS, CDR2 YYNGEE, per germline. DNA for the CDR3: TGTGCCAGCAGCAGCCGGGACATCAACACCGGGGAGCTGTTTTTT. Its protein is CASSSRDINTGELFF.

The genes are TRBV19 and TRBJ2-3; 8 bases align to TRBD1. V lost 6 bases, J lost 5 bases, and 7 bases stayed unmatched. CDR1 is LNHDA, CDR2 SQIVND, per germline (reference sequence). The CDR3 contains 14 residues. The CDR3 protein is CASRFPGGKDTQYF. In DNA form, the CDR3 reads TGTGCCAGTAGGTTCCCAGGGGGCAAAGATACGCAGTATTTT.

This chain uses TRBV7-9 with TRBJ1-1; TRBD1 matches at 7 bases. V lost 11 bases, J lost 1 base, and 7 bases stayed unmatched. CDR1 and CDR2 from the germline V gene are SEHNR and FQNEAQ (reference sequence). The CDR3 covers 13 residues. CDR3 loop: CAAKGQKNTEAFF. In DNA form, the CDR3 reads TGTGCCGCCAAGGGACAGAAGAACACTGAAGCTTTCTTT.

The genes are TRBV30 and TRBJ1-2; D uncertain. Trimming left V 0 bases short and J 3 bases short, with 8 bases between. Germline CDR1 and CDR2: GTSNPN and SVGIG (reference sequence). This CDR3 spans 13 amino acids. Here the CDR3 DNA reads TGTGCCTGGAGTGTTACTACTTACTATGGCTACACCTTC. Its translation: CAWSVTTYYGYTF.

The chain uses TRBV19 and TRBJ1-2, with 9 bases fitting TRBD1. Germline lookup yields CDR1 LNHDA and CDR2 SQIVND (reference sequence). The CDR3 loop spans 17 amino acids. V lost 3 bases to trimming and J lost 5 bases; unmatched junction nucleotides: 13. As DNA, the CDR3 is TGTGCCAGTAGTATCTCCTTCGGACAGGGGTCTGCTTATGGCTACACCTTC. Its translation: CASSISFGQGSAYGYTF.

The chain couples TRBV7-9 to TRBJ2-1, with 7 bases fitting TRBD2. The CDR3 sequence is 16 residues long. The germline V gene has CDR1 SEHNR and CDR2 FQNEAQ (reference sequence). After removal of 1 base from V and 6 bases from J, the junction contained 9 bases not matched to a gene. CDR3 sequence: CASSLVLGGTANEQFF. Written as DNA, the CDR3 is TGTGCCAGCAGCTTAGTACTCGGGGGGACCGCCAATGAGCAGTTCTTC.

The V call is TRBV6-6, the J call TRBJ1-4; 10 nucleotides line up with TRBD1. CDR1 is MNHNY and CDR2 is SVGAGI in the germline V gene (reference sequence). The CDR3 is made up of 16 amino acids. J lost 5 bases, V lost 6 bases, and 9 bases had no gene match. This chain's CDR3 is CASRPFGTGENEKLFF. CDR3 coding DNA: TGTGCCAGCAGACCCTTCGGGACAGGGGAAAATGAAAAACTGTTTTTT.

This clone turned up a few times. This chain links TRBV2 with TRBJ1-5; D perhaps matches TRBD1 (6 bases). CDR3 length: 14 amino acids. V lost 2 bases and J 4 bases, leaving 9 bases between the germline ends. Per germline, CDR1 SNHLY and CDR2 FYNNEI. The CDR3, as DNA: TGTGCCAGCAGTGAATTGGGACAAAATCAGCCCCAGCATTTT. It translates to CASSELGQNQPQHF.

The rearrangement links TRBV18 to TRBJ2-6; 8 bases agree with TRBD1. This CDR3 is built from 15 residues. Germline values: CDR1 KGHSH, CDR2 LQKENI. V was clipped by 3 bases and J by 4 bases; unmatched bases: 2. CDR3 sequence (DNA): TGTGCCAGCTCACCCCAGGGGGCGGGGGCCAACGTCCTGACTTTC. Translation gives CASSPQGAGANVLTF.

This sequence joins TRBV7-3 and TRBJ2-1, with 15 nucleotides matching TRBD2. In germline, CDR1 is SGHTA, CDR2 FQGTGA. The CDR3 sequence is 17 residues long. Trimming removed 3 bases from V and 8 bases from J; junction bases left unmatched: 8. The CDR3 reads CASSFGLAGGPMYEQFF. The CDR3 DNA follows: TGTGCCAGCAGCTTCGGACTAGCGGGAGGGCCTATGTATGAGCAGTTCTTC.

CDR3 DNA sequence: TGTGCCAGTAGTAGCCCGGGAGGGCCTGGTACAGATACGCAGTATTTT. Translation gives CASSSPGGPGTDTQYF. The chain combines TRBV19 with TRBJ2-3, with TRBD2 matching 8 bases. Germline-derived CDR1 and CDR2 are LNHDA and SQIVND (reference sequence). The CDR3 sequence is 16 residues long. With V trimmed by 4 bases and J by 3 bases, 9 bases remained unmatched.